The next 16 T cell receptor beta chains were all read from a single sample in a study of beta chain features in type 1 diabetes. Reverse transcription of all isolated RNA meant that expressed TCRB transcripts were sequenced. The protocol was immunoSEQ multiplex PCR, while the TCRdb copy is restricted to in-frame clones and leaves out a portion. The data show 140,000 to 150,000 clones, approximately 52% seen once. Material for sequencing was Tregs from blood. The receptors shown here come from a man between 18 and 35 years old in good health.

Only a few counts were recorded for this clone. The V and J genes are TRBV9 and TRBJ2-3; D uncertain. The CDR3 extends over 16 amino acids. Deletions cut 3 bases from V and 5 bases from J, with 19 bases between. Germline V gives CDR1 SGDLS, CDR2 YYNGEE. CDR3 DNA: TGTGCCAGCAGCGCATCTGGGCCTCGACAAGGAGATACGCAGTATTTT. This gives the protein CASSASGPRQGDTQYF.

This clone was counted only a few times. The V gene is TRBV18, the J gene TRBJ2-3; possibly TRBD2 for D (5 bases). The CDR3 is made up of 16 amino acids. V was trimmed by 1 base and J by 5 bases, leaving 16 bases between them. CDR1 KGHSH and CDR2 LQKENI come from the germline V gene. Written as DNA, the CDR3 is TGTGCCAGCTCACCACGGGTCCGAGGGCGCGGAGATACGCAGTATTTT. Its translation is CASSPRVRGRGDTQYF.

The V and J genes are TRBV21-1 and TRBJ2-5; the table's D call of TRBD2 was not tested on the DNA. TRBV21-1 is recorded as a pseudogene. The CDR3 loop spans 17 amino acids. The CDR3 DNA reads TGTGCCAGCGACAATCCGGGACTAGCGGTTTTCCAAGAGACCCAGTACTTC. Translated, it gives CASDNPGLAVFQETQYF.

The genes are TRBV5-5 and TRBJ1-1; the D gene is possibly TRBD1 (5 bases). Per the germline V gene, CDR1 is SGHKS and CDR2 is YYEKEE (reference sequence). Trimming took off 1 base at V and 1 base at J, with 5 bases between the two ends. The length of the CDR3 is 13 residues. The CDR3 bases are TGTGCCAGCAGCTTGAGGGGGAACACTGAAGCTTTCTTT. Encoded protein: CASSLRGNTEAFF.

J is TRBJ2-3 and V is TRBV11-3; D is uncertain. Germline lookup yields CDR1 SGHNT and CDR2 YENEEA. V lost 5 bases to trimming and J lost 5 bases, with 8 bases between them. This CDR3 comprises 12 residues. CDR3 bases: TGTGCCAGCAGCGCGACTGGAGATACGCAGTATTTT. Its translation is CASSATGDTQYF.

Details on this clone: One end of the junction is discordant with germline, which a read error may explain. The chain carries TRBV10-3 and TRBJ2-7; TRBD2 is a possible D gene (6 bases). This CDR3 has 12 residues. CDR1 ENHRY and CDR2 SYGVKD come from the germline V gene. CDR3 loop: CAISVGGNAPHF. The CDR3 DNA follows: TGTGCCATCAGTGTTGGGGGGAACGCACCTCACTTC.

As regards this clone: The junction departs from the called germline gene at one end, perhaps through a read error. V gene TRBV5-6 combines with J gene TRBJ2-5; perhaps TRBD2 as D (5 bases). The CDR3 is 16 residues long. CDR1 is SGHDT and CDR2 is YYEEEE in the germline V gene. The chain's CDR3 is CASSLGVSDYHETQYF. The DNA for the CDR3 is TGTGCCAGCAGCTTGGGAGTTTCAGACTACCACGAGACCCAGTACTTC.

The chain recombines TRBV6-5 with TRBJ2-7, with TRBD2 matching over 8 bases. Germline loops: CDR1 MNHEY, CDR2 SVGAGI. Trimming took 6 bases from V and 3 from J; bases not matched to a gene: 10. The CDR3 consists of 15 residues. The CDR3 DNA reads TGTGCCAGCAGCGACCCCGGGACTAGGGTCTACGAGCAGTACTTC. Encoded protein: CASSDPGTRVYEQYF.

This clone occurred once. This rearrangement joins TRBV10-3 to TRBJ2-7, with 11 bases matching TRBD1. The CDR3 is made up of 14 amino acids. The J segment lost 3 bases and the V segment lost 6 bases, leaving 4 bases of the junction unmatched. In germline, CDR1 is ENHRY, CDR2 SYGVKD. CDR3 sequence: CAIRGTGGNYEQYF. CDR3 sequence (DNA): TGTGCCATCAGAGGGACAGGGGGAAACTACGAGCAGTACTTC.

This clone was detected a few times. This chain uses TRBV18 with TRBJ2-7, with 8 bases aligning to TRBD2. V was pared by 3 bases and J by 2 bases, with 3 bases of the junction left unmatched. This CDR3 region has 14 residues. Germline-derived CDR1 and CDR2 are KGHSH and LQKENI. The CDR3 nucleotides read TGTGCCAGCTCACCGGGACTAGACACCTACGAGCAGTACTTC. Protein sequence: CASSPGLDTYEQYF. The variable domain in full, with the rest retrieved from reference TRBV18 and TRBJ2-7, is NAGVMQNPRHLVRRRGQEARLRCSPMKGHSHVYWYRQLPEEGLKFMVYLQKENIIDESGMPKERFSAEFPKEGPSILRIQQVVRGDSAAYFCASSPGLDTYEQYFGPGTRLTVT.

The chain carries TRBV7-2 and TRBJ2-2, with 7 bases identical to TRBD1. The ends lost 5 bases at V and 8 bases at J; junction bases unmatched: 11. CDR3 length: 15 residues. CDR1 is SGHTA and CDR2 is FQGNSA in the germline V gene. Written as DNA, the CDR3 is TGTGCCAGCAGCCGCTTCCGAAGGGGGCCTGGGGAGCTGTTTTTT. Translating it yields CASSRFRRGPGELFF.

The chain recombines TRBV5-1 with TRBJ2-3; 16 bases map to TRBD2. The CDR3 covers 16 residues. From germline, CDR1 is SGHRS and CDR2 YFSETQ. V lost 5 bases, J lost 0 bases, and 0 bases stayed unmatched. The CDR3: CASRGLAGGSTDTQYF. The CDR3 coding sequence is TGCGCCAGCAGGGGACTAGCGGGAGGGAGCACAGATACGCAGTATTTT.

This chain uses TRBV27 with TRBJ2-1, with 12 nucleotides matching TRBD2. Looked up from germline, CDR1 is MNHEY and CDR2 is SMNVEV (reference sequence). This CDR3 has 15 amino acids. V shed 6 bases, J shed 7 bases, and the junction held 7 bases outside the gene matches. The CDR3 DNA reads as TGTGCCAGCAGAACACTAGCGGGAGGTAGTAATGAGCAGTTCTTC. Protein product: CASRTLAGGSNEQFF.

The chain employs TRBV28 and TRBJ2-7; 8 bases are shared with TRBD1. The length of the CDR3 is 14 residues. Germline V lookup: CDR1 MDHEN, CDR2 SYDVKM. With 5 bases clipped from V and 2 bases from J, the junction kept 5 bases outside the gene matches. The CDR3 DNA reads as TGTGCCAGCAGTCTGGGACAGGCCCCCTACGAGCAGTACTTC. Its protein is CASSLGQAPYEQYF.

The V and J genes are TRBV27 and TRBJ2-7; 12 positions match TRBD2. The CDR3 runs 15 residues. Unmatched junction bases numbered 3, after V lost 4 bases and J lost 2 bases. Germline values: CDR1 MNHEY, CDR2 SMNVEV (reference sequence). CDR3 amino acids: CASSSRTSGAYEQYF. The CDR3 DNA reads as TGTGCCAGCAGTTCGAGGACTAGCGGGGCCTACGAGCAGTACTTC.

The chain recombines TRBV7-2 with TRBJ2-1; the D is unclear. The CDR3 consists of 15 residues. Germline assignment: CDR1 SGHTA and CDR2 FQGNSA. The V gene lost 3 bases and the J gene lost 8 bases, with 17 bases spanning the gap. The DNA of the CDR3 is TGTGCCAGCAGCTTTGTGCGGTCCCTTTTCGATGAGCAGTTCTTC. Protein sequence: CASSFVRSLFDEQFF. The full variable domain, with the rest looked up from reference TRBV7-2 and TRBJ2-1, is GAGVSQSPSNKVTEKGKDVELRCDPISGHTALYWYRQSLGQGLEFLIYFQGNSAPDKSGLPSDRFSAERTGGSVSTLTIQRTQQEDSAVYLCASSFVRSLFDEQFFGPGTRLTVL.